These 10 T cell receptor beta chains came from one sample sequenced in a study of blood T cell repertoires in COVID-19 (dated by TCRdb to the early 2020s). The library was built by means of the immunoSEQ multiplex PCR assay. TCRdb obtained this table from immuneACCESS and retained in-frame rearrangements with V and J assigned. These tables miss some clones; where compared with another copy, unresolved V genes account for less than half of the shortfall, and the remainder is unexplained. This sample holds roughly 280,000 clones; about nine tenths were observed only once. The leading ten clones occupy roughly 12% of the sample. Sequenced: peripheral blood. Receptors were obtained from a woman aged 30 to 39 with COVID-19, enrolled during active disease.

The chain combines TRBV6-5 with TRBJ1-1; 8 bases line up with TRBD1. The CDR3 runs to 16 residues. V trimming: 0 bases; J trimming: 1 base; junction bases outside the gene matches: 4. Germline loops: CDR1 MNHEY, CDR2 SVGAGI. CDR3 in DNA: TGTGCCAGCAGTTACTCCTGGACAGGGTGGAACACTGAAGCTTTCTTT. Translated, it gives CASSYSWTGWNTEAFF.

This sequence joins TRBV7-8 and TRBJ2-1; 13 bases line up with TRBD2. CDR1 SGHVS and CDR2 FQNEAQ come from the germline V gene. The trim removed 2 bases at V and 4 bases at J, leaving 5 bases unmatched. The CDR3 sequence is 17 residues long. The CDR3 coding sequence is TGTGCCAGCAGCTTAACTCTACTAGCGGGGGGGTACAATGAGCAGTTCTTC. Translating it yields CASSLTLLAGGYNEQFF. Full variable domain (outside the CDR3, taken from reference TRBV7-8 and TRBJ2-1): GAGVSQSPRYKVAKRGQDVALRCDPISGHVSLFWYQQALGQGPEFLTYFQNEAQLDKSGLPSDRFFAERPEGSVSTLKIQRTQQEDSAVYLCASSLTLLAGGYNEQFFGPGTRLTVL.

This clone was picked up a small number of times. The CDR3 coding sequence is TGTGCCAGCAGCCCCCGGACAGTTCGCTCCTACGAGCAGTACTTC. Amino acids: CASSPRTVRSYEQYF. This chain uses TRBV5-6 with TRBJ2-7, with D maybe TRBD1 (6 bases). CDR3 size: 15 residues. Per the germline V gene, CDR1 is SGHDT and CDR2 is YYEEEE. Trimming pared 4 bases from V and 0 bases from J, leaving 14 bases between.

CDR3 nucleotide sequence: TGTGCCAGCAGCTACAATGTCCCTGCGGAGGTGTTTTTT. It specifies CASSYNVPAEVFF. The genes are TRBV5-8 and TRBJ1-4; D is uncertain. Looked up from germline, CDR1 is SGHTS and CDR2 is YDEGEE. V lost 3 bases and J 15 bases, leaving 18 bases between the germline ends. There are 13 residues in the CDR3.

This clone was seen at least ten times. The chain employs TRBV7-2 and TRBJ2-7, with a tentative D call TRBD2 (6 bases). The CDR3 runs 14 residues. The V end lost 5 bases, the J end lost 2 bases, and 13 bases lay between the germline ends. The germline gives CDR1 SGHTA, CDR2 FQGNSA. DNA of the CDR3: TGTGCCAGCAGCCCCCCGGGCGGGACCTACGAGCAGTACTTC. Protein: CASSPPGGTYEQYF.

This chain links TRBV5-1 with TRBJ2-5, with D perhaps TRBD2 (6 bases). Trimming took 4 bases from V and 3 from J, leaving 13 bases between them. This CDR3 region has 14 residues. Germline-derived CDR1 and CDR2 are SGHRS and YFSETQ. In DNA form, the CDR3 reads TGCGCCAGCAGCCCCGGAGGGCCGGAAGAGACCCAGTACTTC. Protein sequence: CASSPGGPEETQYF. The full variable domain, rest sourced from reference TRBV5-1 and TRBJ2-5, is KAGVTQTPRYLIKTRGQQVTLSCSPISGHRSVSWYQQTPGQGLQFLFEYFSETQRNKGNFPGRFSGRQFSNSRSEMNVSTLELGDSALYLCASSPGGPEETQYFGPGTRLLVL.

The J gene is TRBJ2-1, the V gene TRBV3-1 (or the pseudogene TRBV3-2); D is unclear. Trimming shortened V by 0 bases and J by 2 bases, and 8 bases separated the two germline ends. Per the germline V gene, CDR1 is LGHDT and CDR2 is YNNKEL (reference sequence). There are 15 residues in the CDR3. The CDR3 sequence is CASSQDSSAYNEQFF. CDR3 coding DNA: TGTGCCAGCAGCCAAGATTCCTCCGCCTACAATGAGCAGTTCTTC.

The chain links TRBV28 to TRBJ2-1; 8 nucleotides align to TRBD1. CDR1 and CDR2 from the germline V gene are MDHEN and SYDVKM. The CDR3 totals 15 residues. V lost 6 bases and J lost 0; bases outside the gene matches: 4. The CDR3 region has the DNA TGTGCCAGCAGACGTACAGGGGGCTCCTACAATGAGCAGTTCTTC. This encodes CASRRTGGSYNEQFF.

V usage is TRBV28 and J usage is TRBJ1-2, with 8 bases lining up with TRBD1. V was clipped by 5 bases and J by 8 bases; unmatched bases: 7. Per germline, CDR1 MDHEN and CDR2 SYDVKM. The CDR3 is 13 amino acids. For the CDR3, the DNA is TGTGCCAGCAGTCCCGGGGACAGGCTCGGCTACACCTTC. This translates into CASSPGDRLGYTF.

V and J are TRBV19 and TRBJ1-2; 7 positions agree with TRBD1. This CDR3 has 15 residues. Germline CDR1 LNHDA, CDR2 SQIVND (reference sequence). Unmatched junction bases numbered 9, after V lost 6 bases and J lost 2 bases. The CDR3 loop reads CASSPRDSLNYGYTF. CDR3 nucleotide sequence: TGTGCCAGTAGCCCCCGGGACAGTTTGAACTATGGCTACACCTTC.